These 24 T cell receptor beta chains were all obtained from the same sample, sequenced in a study of CD8 T cells in ankylosing spondylitis. One entry per CDR3 protein, called by TCRdb with MiXCR from the 5' RACE reads. The sample consists of about 350,000 distinct CDR3 sequences, around 20% of them appearing once. Sequencing input: blood, either unsorted or a sorted T cell fraction (not recorded which). The source is a male donor with ankylosing spondylitis or in good health (not recorded which).

This clonotype was detected a few times. The chain combines TRBV2 with TRBJ2-5, with TRBD2 as a possible D gene (6 bases). Per germline, CDR1 SNHLY and CDR2 FYNNEI. This CDR3 spans 14 amino acids. Trimming shortened V by 6 bases and J by 4 bases, and 15 bases separated the two germline ends. The CDR3 DNA reads as TGTGCCAGCAGGGGGAAGGGGCGGGGAGAGACCCAGTACTTC. Protein: CASRGKGRGETQYF.

The V and J genes are TRBV30 and TRBJ2-7, with D unresolved. The germline CDR1 and CDR2 sequences are GTSNPN and SVGIG (reference sequence). The CDR3 totals 13 residues. V was pared by 2 bases and J by 2 bases, with 10 bases between. The CDR3 spells CAWSMQATYEQYF. CDR3 in DNA: TGTGCCTGGAGTATGCAGGCTACCTACGAGCAGTACTTC. Full variable domain (rest looked up from reference TRBV30 and TRBJ2-7): SQTIHQWPATLVQPVGSPLSLECTVEGTSNPNLYWYRQAAGRGLQLLFYSVGIGQISSEVPQNLSASRPQDRQFILSSKKLLLSDSGFYLCAWSMQATYEQYFGPGTRLTVT.

The chain has TRBV24-1 and TRBJ2-1, with 8 bases fitting TRBD2. The ends lost 2 bases at V and 6 bases at J; junction bases unmatched: 2. The germline CDR1 and CDR2 sequences are KGHDR and SFDVKD. The CDR3 sequence is 14 residues long. The CDR3 is CATSDSGTSNEQFF. The CDR3 DNA follows: TGTGCCACCAGTGATTCCGGGACTAGCAATGAGCAGTTCTTC.

The chain is built from TRBV27 and TRBJ2-1; D might be TRBD1 or TRBD2, each matching 5 bases. Per germline, CDR1 MNHEY and CDR2 SMNVEV (reference sequence). V dropped 4 bases and J dropped 7 bases, with 14 bases sitting between them. The CDR3 extends over 14 amino acids. CDR3 bases: TGTGCCAGCAGTTGGAACAGAGGGGCTAATGAGCAGTTCTTC. As protein: CASSWNRGANEQFF.

The chain uses TRBV6-1 and TRBJ2-5; 11 positions agree with TRBD2. The trim removed 7 bases at V and 2 bases at J, leaving 6 bases unmatched. CDR1 is MNHNS, CDR2 SASEGT, per germline. This CDR3 comprises 15 residues. As DNA, the CDR3 is TGTGCCAGCACTCTAGCGGGGGGCAATCAAGAGACCCAGTACTTC. Its protein is CASTLAGGNQETQYF.

J is TRBJ2-7 and V is TRBV11-2; the D gene could be TRBD1 or TRBD2 (5 bases each). This CDR3 has 10 amino acids. CDR1 is SGHAT, CDR2 FQNNGV, per germline. V was cut by 11 bases and J by 4 bases, with 9 bases left in between. The CDR3 nucleotides are TGTGCCTCCGGGGCTTACGAGCAGTACTTC. Translated: CASGAYEQYF.

V is TRBV12-3 or TRBV12-4 and J is TRBJ2-3; a weak D match, TRBD1 (6 bases). Trimming removed 6 bases from V and 5 bases from J, with 15 bases in between. This CDR3 comprises 14 residues. The CDR3 spells CASSPDSRRDTQYF. The CDR3 bases are TGTGCCAGCAGCCCGGACAGTCGGAGAGATACGCAGTATTTT.

This clonotype showed up just a few times. The V gene is TRBV5-1, the J gene TRBJ2-5; D call uncertain. Trimming took 4 bases from V and 4 from J, leaving 11 bases between them. The CDR3 consists of 13 residues. Germline assignment: CDR1 SGHRS and CDR2 YFSETQ. The CDR3: CASSPDATETQYF. CDR3 nucleotide sequence: TGCGCCAGCAGCCCGGATGCCACAGAGACCCAGTACTTC.

This clonotype was seen only a few times. The chain uses TRBV19 and TRBJ2-5; 10 bases are a match to TRBD2. V shed 3 bases and J 5 bases; nucleotides not matched to a gene: 6. CDR1 LNHDA and CDR2 SQIVND come from the germline V gene (reference sequence). The CDR3 contains 15 residues. CDR3 DNA: TGTGCCAGTAGTATGTTAGCGGGGGGCGAGGAGACCCAGTACTTC. Residues: CASSMLAGGEETQYF. The full variable domain, completed using reference TRBV19 and TRBJ2-5, is DGGITQSPKYLFRKEGQNVTLSCEQNLNHDAMYWYRQDPGQGLRLIYYSQIVNDFQKGDIAEGYSVSREKKESFPLTVTSAQKNPTAFYLCASSMLAGGEETQYFGPGTRLLVL.

This clonotype was observed at least ten times. This chain joins TRBV12-3 or TRBV12-4 and TRBJ1-5, with D perhaps TRBD1 (6 bases). The CDR3 is made up of 14 amino acids. Trimming pared 7 bases from V and 5 bases from J, leaving 15 bases between. The CDR3 sequence is CASTGRGAYQPQHF. The CDR3 DNA follows: TGTGCCAGCACCGGTCGGGGGGCCTATCAGCCCCAGCATTTT.

This rearrangement joins TRBV19 to TRBJ2-1; no definite D call. There are 14 residues in the CDR3. Trimming left V 8 bases short and J 5 bases short, with 16 bases between. CDR1 and CDR2 (germline): LNHDA, SQIVND (reference sequence). CDR3 protein: CASRSGSRDNEQFF. The CDR3 nucleotides read TGTGCCAGTCGCTCAGGAAGTCGGGACAATGAGCAGTTCTTC. Together with reference TRBV19 and TRBJ2-1, the CDR3 gives the full variable domain: DGGITQSPKYLFRKEGQNVTLSCEQNLNHDAMYWYRQDPGQGLRLIYYSQIVNDFQKGDIAEGYSVSREKKESFPLTVTSAQKNPTAFYLCASRSGSRDNEQFFGPGTRLTVL.

The gene calls are TRBV27 and TRBJ2-3; 7 positions agree with TRBD2. The germline V gene has CDR1 MNHEY and CDR2 SMNVEV (reference sequence). The CDR3 consists of 16 residues. Trimming cost V 4 bases and J 2 bases; bases outside gene matches: 9. CDR3 sequence (DNA): TGTGCCAGCAGTTCTCGAGCGGGGAGCCTCACAGATACGCAGTATTTT. Amino acids: CASSSRAGSLTDTQYF.

This clonotype showed up just a few times. The V call is TRBV4-1, the J call TRBJ2-1; 8 bases match TRBD1. CDR1 and CDR2 (germline): MGHRA, YSYEKL. Germline trimming cut 0 bases from V and 9 bases from J; bases unmatched to any gene: 13. This CDR3 has 17 amino acids. The CDR3 region has the DNA TGCGCCAGCAGCCAAGAATGGGTAGACAGGGGAGGTACTGAGCAGTTCTTC. As protein: CASSQEWVDRGGTEQFF.

This clonotype was counted many times. V usage is TRBV24-1 and J usage is TRBJ2-1; 7 nucleotides agree with TRBD1. The CDR3 runs to 16 residues. With V trimmed by 4 bases and J by 1 base, 6 bases remained unmatched. Germline CDR1 KGHDR, CDR2 SFDVKD. CDR3 DNA sequence: TGTGCCACCAGTGACCCCGACAGGGCTTCCTACAATGAGCAGTTCTTC. Protein product: CATSDPDRASYNEQFF.

V usage is TRBV6-2 or TRBV6-3 and J usage is TRBJ2-5, with D possibly matching TRBD1 (6 bases). The CDR3 length is 15 residues. V was cut by 5 bases and J by 4 bases, with 17 bases left in between. Germline lookup yields CDR1 MNHEY and CDR2 SVGEGT. DNA of the CDR3: TGTGCCAGCAGTCCGAACAGGGCGGCGAGAGAGACCCAGTACTTC. Encoded protein: CASSPNRAARETQYF.

This clonotype occurred a few times. The CDR3 DNA is TGTGCCAGCAGTGATCACCCGGACTCGGTACCCTACAATGAGCAGTTCTTC. Amino acid sequence: CASSDHPDSVPYNEQFF. V usage is TRBV6-1 and J usage is TRBJ2-1, with D tentatively TRBD2 (5 bases). The CDR3 covers 17 residues. Germline lookup yields CDR1 MNHNS and CDR2 SASEGT. V was trimmed by 3 bases and J by 2 bases, leaving 17 bases between them.

The chain combines TRBV7-9 with TRBJ2-2; D might be TRBD1 or TRBD2, each matching 5 bases. The CDR3 has 15 residues. Between the trimmed V and J ends, which lost 7 bases and 5 bases, there was a span of 17 bases. Looked up from germline, CDR1 is SEHNR and CDR2 is FQNEAQ (reference sequence). The CDR3 region is CASTSDGDGTGELFF. The CDR3 bases are TGTGCCAGCACCTCGGATGGGGACGGGACCGGGGAGCTGTTTTTT.

This clonotype was detected ten times or more. CDR3: CASSLLGRGSPLHF. CDR3 nucleotide sequence: TGTGCCAGCAGCTTATTGGGCAGGGGGTCACCCCTCCACTTT. The chain links TRBV7-3 to TRBJ1-6; the match to TRBD1 covers 7 bases. Germline V lookup: CDR1 SGHTA, CDR2 FQGTGA. The CDR3 runs to 14 residues. V was pared by 2 bases and J by 10 bases, with 5 bases of the junction left unmatched.

This clonotype showed up just a few times. The chain combines TRBV7-8 with TRBJ2-1; tentatively, D is TRBD1 or TRBD2 (5 bases each). In germline, CDR1 is SGHVS, CDR2 FQNEAQ. CDR3 length equals 16 residues. The V end was cut by 5 bases, the J end by 5 bases, with 19 bases between. The CDR3 DNA reads as TGTGCCAGCAGCAAAGACCTAAGCGGACATGACAATGAGCAGTTCTTC. It yields the protein CASSKDLSGHDNEQFF.

This clonotype turned up a few times. This rearrangement joins TRBV7-6 to TRBJ2-1; TRBD2 matches at 7 bases. Germline trimming cut 6 bases from V and 0 bases from J; bases unmatched to any gene: 8. CDR1 is SGHVS and CDR2 is FNYEAQ in the germline V gene. This CDR3 has 16 residues. The CDR3 nucleotides are TGTGCCAGCAGGGCTAGCGGTGGGGGCTCCTACAATGAGCAGTTCTTC. Its protein is CASRASGGGSYNEQFF.

The J gene is TRBJ2-1, the V gene TRBV6-5; 7 bases agree with TRBD2. The CDR3 runs to 17 residues. V shed 3 bases, J shed 1 base, and the junction held 9 bases outside the gene matches. From germline, CDR1 is MNHEY and CDR2 SVGAGI. CDR3 nucleotide sequence: TGTGCCAGCAGTTATTTTCGAGCGGGGAATTCCTACAATGAGCAGTTCTTC. Amino acids: CASSYFRAGNSYNEQFF.

The chain uses TRBV2 and TRBJ2-3, with 9 bases that match TRBD2. Germline lookup yields CDR1 SNHLY and CDR2 FYNNEI. V gave up 10 bases and J gave up 2 bases; unmatched junction bases: 13. The CDR3 has 16 amino acids. DNA for the CDR3: TGTGCCACCTTGGACGGGGGACTAGCAGCCACAGATACGCAGTATTTT. Translating it yields CATLDGGLAATDTQYF.

The chain uses TRBV12-3 or TRBV12-4 and TRBJ2-1; D might be TRBD2 (6 bases). V lost 5 bases, J lost 7 bases, and 15 bases lay in between. The CDR3 spans 14 residues. CDR3 region: CASSHLRTTNEQFF. For the CDR3, the DNA is TGTGCCAGCAGTCACCTCCGGACTACAAATGAGCAGTTCTTC.

The chain employs TRBV20-1 and TRBJ2-1; 11 nucleotides align to TRBD2. The junction had 5 bases not matched to a gene; V was cut back by 6 bases and J by 1 base. The germline gives CDR1 DFQATT, CDR2 SNEGSKA (reference sequence). There are 15 residues in the CDR3. The CDR3 DNA follows: TGCAGTGCCTCCACTAGCGGGGGATCCTACAATGAGCAGTTCTTC. Translating it yields CSASTSGGSYNEQFF.